This T cell receptor (beta chain) was found in a study of shared clonotypes between healthy human individuals. Study-level points and caveats: Shared clonotypes across all four donors exceeded non-shared ones in generation probability. Estimated richness was generally greater in naive than memory subsets.

This clone was observed a handful of times. Its antigen is unknown. The germline V gene has CDR1 SNHLY and CDR2 FYNNEI. The trim removed 4 bases at V and 3 bases at J, leaving 7 bases unmatched. The CDR3 runs 17 residues. Deep-level running was used for the assay. Clones were read by immunoSEQ multiplex PCR, and TCRdb kept only the in-frame ones, dropping some. The repertoire holds hundreds of thousands of clones, with 60% to 80% as singletons. The source is a woman aged 25 to 45 in good health. The specimen sequenced was memory CD4+ T cells sorted from blood. Specified subset: CD45RA-negative fraction. The chain carries TRBV2 and TRBJ2-3, with 13 bases aligning to TRBD2. In nucleotides, the CDR3 is TGTGCCAGCAGTGGACTAGCGGGAGGAGAGTATACAGATACGCAGTATTTT. Residues: CASSGLAGGEYTDTQYF.